Listed below are T cell receptor beta chains from one sample, sequenced in a study of shared clonotypes between healthy human individuals. The protocol was immunoSEQ multiplex PCR, while the TCRdb copy is restricted to in-frame clones and leaves out a portion. This sample has around 500,000 clones, with roughly three quarters found just once. The specimen sequenced was PBMCs. All receptors come from a woman aged 40 to 50 in good health. Some clones in this sample may be carry-over from other donors' samples. Each CDR3 is given with its conserved first and last residue. D genes are given only for firm matches. The size field is filled for only some rows; it gives once, few, many or a size class.

size,J,V,D,DNA,CDR3
-,TRBJ2-7,TRBV30,-,TGTGCCTGGATGTGGGGGAGTGAGCAGTACTTC,CAWMWGSEQYF
-,TRBJ1-2,TRBV21-1,-,TGTGCCAGCAGCAAAGGAGGGCCAGGGGTCGGCTACACCTTC,CASSKGGPGVGYTF
-,TRBJ2-7,TRBV27,-,TGTGCCAGCAGTTTGGGCAGGGGCTACGAGCAGTACTTC,CASSLGRGYEQYF
once,TRBJ1-4,TRBV19,-,TGTGCCAGTAGTTGGGGTTTCGGTAATGAAAAACTGTTTTTT,CASSWGFGNEKLFF
-,TRBJ1-1,TRBV6-5,-,TGTGCCAGCACCCTCAGGGAAAACACTGAAGCTTTCTTT,CASTLRENTEAFF
-,TRBJ2-6,TRBV10-3,-,TGTGCCATCAGCCCTAGGGGGGTCGAAGGGGCCAACGTCCTGACTTTC,CAISPRGVEGANVLTF
once,TRBJ2-7,TRBV11-2,-,TGTGCCAGCAGCTTAGGGGTAGGGTTCTACGAGCAGTACTTC,CASSLGVGFYEQYF
-,TRBJ2-3,TRBV11-1,-,TGTGCCAGCAGTCGAGAGGCGGGCCAAAGCACAGATACGCAGTATTTT,CASSREAGQSTDTQYF
-,TRBJ2-1,TRBV7-9,-,TGTGCCAGCAGCCAACGACGAGGTGGTGGTGAGCAGTTCTTC,CASSQRRGGGEQFF
-,TRBJ2-7,TRBV9,TRBD2,TGTGCCAGCAGCCCCGGCCAACGGCGGGAGGGCTACGAGCAGTACTTC,CASSPGQRREGYEQYF
-,TRBJ2-3,TRBV30,TRBD2,TGTGCCTGGAGTGTCGGGACTACGGGGGATACGCAGTATTTT,CAWSVGTTGDTQYF
-,TRBJ1-2,TRBV4-1,TRBD1,TGCGCCAGCAGCCAGGCGGCGGGACAGCGCCACTATAACTATGGCTACACCTTC,CASSQAAGQRHYNYGYTF
-,TRBJ2-3,TRBV7-7,-,TGTGCCAGCAGCTTAGACACCACAGATACGCAGTATTTT,CASSLDTTDTQYF
-,TRBJ2-7,TRBV5-1,-,TGCGCCAGCAGCCCAGAGGGGGACAACCCCTACGAGCAGTACTTC,CASSPEGDNPYEQYF
-,TRBJ1-4,TRBV25-1,-,TGTGCCAGCAGTGATGAAAAACTGTTTTTT,CASSDEKLFF
few,TRBJ1-1,TRBV18,-,TGTGCCAGCTCACCGGATTCGGGCTCGGACACTGAAGCTTTCTTT,CASSPDSGSDTEAFF
-,TRBJ1-4,TRBV4-2,-,TGTGCCAGCAGCCACCTCGGGGACACAACTAATGAAAAACTGTTTTTT,CASSHLGDTTNEKLFF
-,TRBJ2-3,TRBV7-3,TRBD2,TGTGCCAGCAGCTTAATGACTAGCGGGACCCAGGGGACGCAGTATTTT,CASSLMTSGTQGTQYF
-,TRBJ2-7,TRBV4-1,TRBD2,TGCGCCAGCAGCGACCGGACTAGCGGGACCTACGAGCAGTACTTC,CASSDRTSGTYEQYF
-,TRBJ2-2,TRBV9,-,TGTGCCAGCAGCGTAGCTTGGGGGGACACCGGGGAGCTGTTTTTT,CASSVAWGDTGELFF
once,TRBJ1-4,TRBV4-2,-,TGTGCCAGCAGCCAAGAAGGGACAATAAATGAAAAACTGTTTTTT,CASSQEGTINEKLFF
-,TRBJ2-6,TRBV5-1,-,TGCGCCAGCAGTTTGGACAGACCCGGCTCTGGGGCCAACGTCCTGACTTTC,CASSLDRPGSGANVLTF
-,TRBJ2-7,TRBV5-1,TRBD2,TGCGCCAGCAGCCTCCCCGGACTAGCGGGAGGTGGCGCCGAGCAGTACTTC,CASSLPGLAGGGAEQYF
few,TRBJ1-2,TRBV2,-,TGTGCCAGCAAGGGGGATTGGGATGGCTACACCTTC,CASKGDWDGYTF
-,TRBJ1-1,TRBV19,-,TGTGCCAGTACCCATCCGACAGCGTACACTGAAGCTTTCTTT,CASTHPTAYTEAFF
few,TRBJ2-5,TRBV7-6,TRBD2,TGTGCCAGCAGCTATACTAGCGGGAGGAAAGAGACCCAGTACTTC,CASSYTSGRKETQYF
few,TRBJ2-7,TRBV6-6,-,TGTGCCAGCGGCAGGGAGGTTGTGTGGGAGCAGTACTTC,CASGREVVWEQYF
few,TRBJ2-5,TRBV4-1,TRBD2,TGCGCCAGCAGCCAAGGTTTAGCGGGCCAAGAGACCCAGTACTTC,CASSQGLAGQETQYF